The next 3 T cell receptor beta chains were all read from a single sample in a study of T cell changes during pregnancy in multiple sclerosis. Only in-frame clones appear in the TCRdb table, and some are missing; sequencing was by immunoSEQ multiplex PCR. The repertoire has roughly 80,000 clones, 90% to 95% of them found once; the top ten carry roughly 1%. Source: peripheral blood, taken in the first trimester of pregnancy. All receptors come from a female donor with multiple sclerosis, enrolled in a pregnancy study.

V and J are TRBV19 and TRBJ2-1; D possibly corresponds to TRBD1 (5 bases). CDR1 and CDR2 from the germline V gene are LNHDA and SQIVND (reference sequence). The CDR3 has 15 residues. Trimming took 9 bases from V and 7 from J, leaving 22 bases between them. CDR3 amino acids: CASTAGIGVQNEQFF. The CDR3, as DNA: TGTGCCAGCACAGCAGGGATTGGCGTCCAAAATGAGCAGTTCTTC. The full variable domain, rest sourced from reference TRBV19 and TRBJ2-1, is DGGITQSPKYLFRKEGQNVTLSCEQNLNHDAMYWYRQDPGQGLRLIYYSQIVNDFQKGDIAEGYSVSREKKESFPLTVTSAQKNPTAFYLCASTAGIGVQNEQFFGPGTRLTVL.

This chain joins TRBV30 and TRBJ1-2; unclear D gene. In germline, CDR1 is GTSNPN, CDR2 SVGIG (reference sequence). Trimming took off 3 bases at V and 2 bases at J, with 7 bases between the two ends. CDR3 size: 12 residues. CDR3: CAWRAGNYGYTF. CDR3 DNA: TGTGCCTGGAGGGCGGGGAACTATGGCTACACCTTC.

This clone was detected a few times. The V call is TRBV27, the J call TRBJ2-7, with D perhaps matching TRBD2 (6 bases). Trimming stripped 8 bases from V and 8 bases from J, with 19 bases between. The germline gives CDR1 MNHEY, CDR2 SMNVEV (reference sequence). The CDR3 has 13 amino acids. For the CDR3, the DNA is TGTGCCAGCGGCAGGAGGGGTACGGGGCAGCAGTACTTC. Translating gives CASGRRGTGQQYF.